A selection of T cell receptor beta chains follows, all from one sample in a study of blood T cell repertoires in COVID-19. The protocol was immunoSEQ multiplex PCR, while the TCRdb copy is restricted to in-frame clones and leaves out a portion. The data hold about 210,000 clones, with around 82% observed a single time. The sample comprised peripheral blood. The receptor source for this set is a middle-aged woman with acute or convalescent COVID-19. Both conserved end residues are part of each CDR3. The order of the fields is clone size, J gene, D gene, V gene, CDR3 protein, CDR3 DNA. D genes are given only for firm matches. Some rows mark clone size as missing; the rest say once, few, many or name a class of expanded clone.

clone size: NA; J gene: TRBJ2-1; D gene: TRBD2; V gene: TRBV14; CDR3 protein: CASSQVSSGLKTYNEQFF; CDR3 DNA: TGTGCCAGCAGCCAAGTGTCTAGCGGGTTGAAAACCTACAATGAGCAGTTCTTC
clone size: NA; J gene: TRBJ2-7; D gene: NA; V gene: TRBV21-1; CDR3 protein: CASSPGTGNRYEQYF; CDR3 DNA: TGTGCCAGCAGCCCGGGGACAGGGAATCGGTACGAGCAGTACTTC
clone size: NA; J gene: TRBJ2-3; D gene: NA; V gene: TRBV4-1; CDR3 protein: CASSQDDSARPLSTDTQYF; CDR3 DNA: TGCGCCAGCAGCCAAGATGACTCCGCCCGGCCCCTAAGCACAGATACGCAGTATTTT
clone size: NA; J gene: TRBJ1-6; D gene: NA; V gene: TRBV19; CDR3 protein: CASSPTDIPLHF; CDR3 DNA: TGTGCCAGTAGTCCTACGGACATTCCCCTCCACTTT
clone size: NA; J gene: TRBJ2-7; D gene: NA; V gene: TRBV5-4; CDR3 protein: CASSLKTGSSYEQYF; CDR3 DNA: TGTGCCAGCAGCTTAAAAACCGGTAGCTCCTACGAGCAGTACTTC
clone size: once; J gene: TRBJ1-1; D gene: NA; V gene: TRBV24-1; CDR3 protein: CATSTADTMNTEAFF; CDR3 DNA: TGTGCCACCAGTACGGCAGACACCATGAACACTGAAGCTTTCTTT
clone size: NA; J gene: TRBJ2-3; D gene: NA; V gene: TRBV29-1; CDR3 protein: CSVVATGLRNTQYF; CDR3 DNA: TGCAGCGTTGTAGCTACGGGGTTGAGAAATACGCAGTATTTT
clone size: NA; J gene: TRBJ1-2; D gene: NA; V gene: TRBV19; CDR3 protein: CASSMAEVYGYTF; CDR3 DNA: TGTGCCAGTAGTATGGCAGAAGTCTATGGCTACACCTTC
clone size: NA; J gene: TRBJ1-1; D gene: NA; V gene: TRBV4-2; CDR3 protein: CASSQATVPEAFF; CDR3 DNA: TGTGCCAGCAGCCAAGCTACCGTCCCTGAAGCTTTCTTT
clone size: NA; J gene: TRBJ1-6; D gene: NA; V gene: TRBV4-1; CDR3 protein: CASSQDPQISPLHF; CDR3 DNA: TGCGCCAGCAGCCAAGATCCCCAGATTTCACCCCTCCACTTT
clone size: NA; J gene: TRBJ2-1; D gene: NA; V gene: TRBV5-1; CDR3 protein: CASSLESYSYNEQFF; CDR3 DNA: TGCGCCAGCAGCTTGGAAAGCTACTCCTACAATGAGCAGTTCTTC
clone size: NA; J gene: TRBJ1-1; D gene: TRBD1; V gene: TRBV11-2; CDR3 protein: CASSSGTGNLLMNTEAFF; CDR3 DNA: TGTGCCAGCAGCTCCGGGACAGGGAACCTTTTAATGAACACTGAAGCTTTCTTT
clone size: NA; J gene: TRBJ2-7; D gene: NA; V gene: TRBV18; CDR3 protein: CASSLLPEGSYEQYF; CDR3 DNA: TGTGCCAGCTCACTTCTTCCCGAGGGTTCCTACGAGCAGTACTTC
clone size: NA; J gene: TRBJ1-2; D gene: NA; V gene: TRBV7-8; CDR3 protein: CASSLVRGTNYGYTF; CDR3 DNA: TGTGCCAGCAGCTTAGTACGGGGGACTAACTATGGCTACACCTTC
clone size: NA; J gene: TRBJ2-7; D gene: NA; V gene: TRBV4-1; CDR3 protein: CASSQDWRVPSYEQYF; CDR3 DNA: TGCGCCAGCAGCCAAGATTGGCGGGTTCCCTCCTACGAGCAGTACTTC
clone size: NA; J gene: TRBJ1-5; D gene: NA; V gene: TRBV6-6; CDR3 protein: CASRFTGTDQPQHF; CDR3 DNA: TGTGCCAGCAGATTTACTGGTACCGATCAGCCCCAGCATTTT
clone size: NA; J gene: TRBJ2-7; D gene: TRBD2; V gene: TRBV11-2; CDR3 protein: CASSLDPWRGGSYEQYF; CDR3 DNA: TGTGCCAGCAGCTTAGATCCGTGGCGGGGGGGCTCCTACGAGCAGTACTTC
clone size: NA; J gene: TRBJ1-2; D gene: NA; V gene: TRBV4-2; CDR3 protein: CASSPMGQGDGYTF; CDR3 DNA: TGTGCCAGCAGCCCCATGGGGCAGGGTGACGGCTACACCTTC
clone size: NA; J gene: TRBJ1-1; D gene: NA; V gene: TRBV6-5; CDR3 protein: CASGQGTEAFF; CDR3 DNA: TGTGCCAGCGGCCAGGGCACTGAAGCTTTCTTT
clone size: few; J gene: TRBJ1-2; D gene: NA; V gene: TRBV4-1; CDR3 protein: CASSQAAGINYGYTF; CDR3 DNA: TGCGCCAGCAGCCAAGCTGCAGGGATCAACTATGGCTACACCTTC
clone size: many; J gene: TRBJ2-7; D gene: TRBD2; V gene: TRBV18; CDR3 protein: CASSPSGGAFGYEQYF; CDR3 DNA: TGTGCCAGCTCCCCGAGCGGGGGGGCATTTGGGTACGAGCAGTACTTC
clone size: once; J gene: TRBJ2-3; D gene: TRBD2; V gene: TRBV5-6; CDR3 protein: CASSLGLAGSTDTQYF; CDR3 DNA: TGTGCCAGCAGCTTGGGACTAGCGGGGTCCACAGATACGCAGTATTTT
clone size: NA; J gene: TRBJ1-5; D gene: NA; V gene: TRBV6-1; CDR3 protein: CASSEEGRGQPQHF; CDR3 DNA: TGTGCCAGCAGTGAGGAAGGGAGGGGGCAGCCCCAGCATTTT
clone size: once; J gene: TRBJ2-5; D gene: NA; V gene: TRBV4-1; CDR3 protein: CASSLGHLETQYF; CDR3 DNA: TGCGCCAGCAGCCTTGGACACCTAGAGACCCAGTACTTC
clone size: NA; J gene: TRBJ2-7; D gene: TRBD2; V gene: TRBV11-2; CDR3 protein: CASSLGAGGYYEQYF; CDR3 DNA: TGTGCCAGCAGCTTAGGAGCGGGGGGCTACTACGAGCAGTACTTC
clone size: NA; J gene: TRBJ1-1; D gene: TRBD1; V gene: TRBV11-2; CDR3 protein: CASSFRPGQGRDTEAFF; CDR3 DNA: TGTGCCAGCAGCTTCAGGCCGGGACAGGGCCGGGACACTGAAGCTTTCTTT
clone size: NA; J gene: TRBJ2-4; D gene: NA; V gene: TRBV7-2; CDR3 protein: CASSLEGGGAKNIQYF; CDR3 DNA: TGTGCCAGCAGCTTAGAAGGTGGGGGGGCCAAAAACATTCAGTACTTC
clone size: NA; J gene: TRBJ1-6; D gene: TRBD1; V gene: TRBV2; CDR3 protein: CASSETQQGNSPLHF; CDR3 DNA: TGTGCCAGCAGTGAAACGCAACAGGGGAATTCACCCCTCCACTTT
clone size: once; J gene: TRBJ2-1; D gene: NA; V gene: TRBV11-1; CDR3 protein: CASSLGGTEQFF; CDR3 DNA: TGTGCCAGCAGCTTAGGCGGGACTGAGCAGTTCTTC
clone size: NA; J gene: TRBJ2-1; D gene: NA; V gene: TRBV7-2; CDR3 protein: CASSRDSVGGEQFF; CDR3 DNA: TGTGCCAGCAGCCGGGACTCCGTCGGCGGTGAGCAGTTCTTC
clone size: NA; J gene: TRBJ1-2; D gene: TRBD1; V gene: TRBV29-1; CDR3 protein: CSVEALRGPVYGYTF; CDR3 DNA: TGCAGCGTTGAAGCTCTGAGGGGGCCTGTCTATGGCTACACCTTC
clone size: NA; J gene: TRBJ1-2; D gene: TRBD1; V gene: TRBV6-6; CDR3 protein: CASTGQGASFEGYTF; CDR3 DNA: TGTGCCAGTACTGGACAGGGGGCGTCCTTCGAGGGCTACACCTTC
clone size: once; J gene: TRBJ2-3; D gene: NA; V gene: TRBV19; CDR3 protein: CASSPRGALGTDTQYF; CDR3 DNA: TGTGCCAGTAGTCCCCGGGGGGCGTTGGGGACAGATACGCAGTATTTT
clone size: NA; J gene: TRBJ2-1; D gene: TRBD2; V gene: TRBV30; CDR3 protein: CAWSLAGEINEQFF; CDR3 DNA: TGTGCCTGGAGTCTAGCGGGAGAAATAAATGAGCAGTTCTTC
clone size: NA; J gene: TRBJ1-2; D gene: TRBD1; V gene: TRBV4-3; CDR3 protein: CASSQDISRTGKVGGYTF; CDR3 DNA: TGCGCCAGCAGCCAAGATATTTCTAGGACAGGGAAAGTTGGTGGCTACACCTTC
clone size: NA; J gene: TRBJ1-1; D gene: NA; V gene: TRBV19; CDR3 protein: CASSMDSLNTEAFF; CDR3 DNA: TGTGCCAGTAGTATGGACAGCCTGAACACTGAAGCTTTCTTT
clone size: few; J gene: TRBJ1-3; D gene: NA; V gene: TRBV27; CDR3 protein: CASRPDSTGNTIYF; CDR3 DNA: TGTGCCAGCAGACCGGACAGTACAGGAAACACCATATATTTT
clone size: NA; J gene: TRBJ2-7; D gene: TRBD1; V gene: TRBV5-1; CDR3 protein: CASTRGSGAYEQYF; CDR3 DNA: TGCGCCAGCACCAGGGGGTCAGGAGCCTACGAGCAGTACTTC
clone size: NA; J gene: TRBJ2-5; D gene: NA; V gene: TRBV30; CDR3 protein: CAWSVSSGQETQYF; CDR3 DNA: TGTGCCTGGAGTGTGTCGAGCGGCCAAGAGACCCAGTACTTC
clone size: NA; J gene: TRBJ2-7; D gene: TRBD2; V gene: TRBV5-4; CDR3 protein: CASSSPPGAGGTYEQYF; CDR3 DNA: TGTGCCAGCAGCTCCCCGCCAGGGGCGGGAGGGACCTACGAGCAGTACTTC
clone size: NA; J gene: TRBJ2-7; D gene: NA; V gene: TRBV5-1; CDR3 protein: CASSFGGRTYEQYF; CDR3 DNA: TGCGCCAGCAGCTTTGGCGGCCGAACCTACGAGCAGTACTTC
clone size: NA; J gene: TRBJ1-5; D gene: TRBD1; V gene: TRBV30; CDR3 protein: CAWTLGQGDQPQHF; CDR3 DNA: TGTGCCTGGACCCTGGGACAGGGTGATCAGCCCCAGCATTTT
clone size: NA; J gene: TRBJ1-2; D gene: NA; V gene: TRBV2; CDR3 protein: CASILDSQSPYGYTF; CDR3 DNA: TGTGCCAGCATCCTGGACAGCCAGAGCCCCTATGGCTACACCTTC